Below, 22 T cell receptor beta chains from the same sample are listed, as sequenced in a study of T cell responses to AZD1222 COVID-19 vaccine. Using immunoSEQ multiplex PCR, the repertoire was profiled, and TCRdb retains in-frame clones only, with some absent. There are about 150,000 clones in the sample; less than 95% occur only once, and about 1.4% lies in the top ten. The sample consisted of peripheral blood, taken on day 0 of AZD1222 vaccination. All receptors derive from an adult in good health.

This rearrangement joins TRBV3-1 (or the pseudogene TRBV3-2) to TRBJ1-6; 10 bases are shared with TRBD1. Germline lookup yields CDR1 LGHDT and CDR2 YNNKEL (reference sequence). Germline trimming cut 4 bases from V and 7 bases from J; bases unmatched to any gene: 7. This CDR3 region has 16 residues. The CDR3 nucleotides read TGTGCCAGCAGCCCCCGTGGACAGGGGGACAATTCACCCCTCCACTTT. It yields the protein CASSPRGQGDNSPLHF.

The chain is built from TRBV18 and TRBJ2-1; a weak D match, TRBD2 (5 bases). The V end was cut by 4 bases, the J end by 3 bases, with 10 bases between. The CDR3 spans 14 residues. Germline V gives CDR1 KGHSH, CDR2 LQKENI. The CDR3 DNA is TGTGCCAGCTCACAATTACGGGGCTACAATGAGCAGTTCTTC. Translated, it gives CASSQLRGYNEQFF.

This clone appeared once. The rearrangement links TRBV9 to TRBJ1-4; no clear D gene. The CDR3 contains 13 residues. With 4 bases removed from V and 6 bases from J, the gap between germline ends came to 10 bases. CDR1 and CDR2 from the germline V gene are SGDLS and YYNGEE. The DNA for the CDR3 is TGTGCCAGCAGCCCCGCCGCCGATGAAAAACTGTTTTTT. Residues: CASSPAADEKLFF.

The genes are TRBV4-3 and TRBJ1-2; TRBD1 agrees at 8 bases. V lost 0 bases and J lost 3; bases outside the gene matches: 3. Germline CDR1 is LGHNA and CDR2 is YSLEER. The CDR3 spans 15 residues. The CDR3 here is CASSQDWGQDYGYTF. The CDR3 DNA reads TGCGCCAGCAGCCAAGATTGGGGACAGGACTATGGCTACACCTTC.

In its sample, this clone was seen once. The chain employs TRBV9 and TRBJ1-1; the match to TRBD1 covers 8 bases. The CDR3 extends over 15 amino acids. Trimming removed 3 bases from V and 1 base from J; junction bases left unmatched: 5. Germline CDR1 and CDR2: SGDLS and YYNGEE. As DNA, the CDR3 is TGTGCCAGCAGCGGCTTGACAGGGGAGAACACTGAAGCTTTCTTT. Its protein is CASSGLTGENTEAFF.

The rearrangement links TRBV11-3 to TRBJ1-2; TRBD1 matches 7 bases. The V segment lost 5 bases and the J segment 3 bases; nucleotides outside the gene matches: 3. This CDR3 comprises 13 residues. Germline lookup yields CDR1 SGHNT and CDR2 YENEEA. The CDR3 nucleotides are TGTGCCAGCAGCCCTGGACAGGACTATGGCTACACCTTC. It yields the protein CASSPGQDYGYTF.

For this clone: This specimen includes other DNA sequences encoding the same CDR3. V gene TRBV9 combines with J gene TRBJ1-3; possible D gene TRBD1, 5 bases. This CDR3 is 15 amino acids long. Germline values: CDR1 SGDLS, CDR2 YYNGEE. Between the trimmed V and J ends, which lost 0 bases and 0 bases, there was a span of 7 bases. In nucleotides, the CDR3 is TGTGCCAGCAGCGTAGCCGGGGCCTCTGGAAACACCATATATTTT. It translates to CASSVAGASGNTIYF.

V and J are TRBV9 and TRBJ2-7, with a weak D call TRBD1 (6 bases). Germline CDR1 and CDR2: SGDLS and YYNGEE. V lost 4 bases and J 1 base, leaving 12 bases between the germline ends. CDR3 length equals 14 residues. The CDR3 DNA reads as TGTGCCAGCAGCTTTACAGGGAATTCCTACGAGCAGTACTTC. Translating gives CASSFTGNSYEQYF. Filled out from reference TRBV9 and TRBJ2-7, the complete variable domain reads DSGVTQTPKHLITATGQRVTLRCSPRSGDLSVYWYQQSLDQGLQFLIQYYNGEERAKGNILERFSAQQFPDLHSELNLSSLELGDSALYFCASSFTGNSYEQYFGPGTRLTVT.

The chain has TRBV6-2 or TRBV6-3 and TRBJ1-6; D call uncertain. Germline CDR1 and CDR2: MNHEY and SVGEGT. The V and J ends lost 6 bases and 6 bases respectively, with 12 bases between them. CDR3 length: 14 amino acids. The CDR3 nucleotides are TGTGCCAGCAGCGCGATCCTCTCTAATTCACCCCTCCACTTT. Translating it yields CASSAILSNSPLHF.

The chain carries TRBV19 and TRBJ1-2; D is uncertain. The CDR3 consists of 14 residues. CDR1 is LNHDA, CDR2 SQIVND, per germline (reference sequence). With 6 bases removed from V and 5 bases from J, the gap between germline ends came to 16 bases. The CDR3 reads CASRTRAVDYGYTF. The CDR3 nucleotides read TGTGCCAGTAGGACGAGGGCGGTAGATTATGGCTACACCTTC.

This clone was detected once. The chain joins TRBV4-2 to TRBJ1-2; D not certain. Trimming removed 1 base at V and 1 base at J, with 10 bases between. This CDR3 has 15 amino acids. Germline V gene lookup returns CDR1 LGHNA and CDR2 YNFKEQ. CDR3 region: CASSQGAGSNYGYTF. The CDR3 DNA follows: TGTGCCAGCAGCCAAGGAGCAGGCAGTAACTATGGCTACACCTTC.

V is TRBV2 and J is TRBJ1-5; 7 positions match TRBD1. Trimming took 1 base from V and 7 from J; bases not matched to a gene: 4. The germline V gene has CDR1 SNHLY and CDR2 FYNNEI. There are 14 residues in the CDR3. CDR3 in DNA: TGTGCCAGCAGTGAAGAGGGGGCAGGCCAGCCCCAGCATTTT. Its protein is CASSEEGAGQPQHF.

The DNA of the CDR3 is TGTGCCAGCAGCCAATTCCCGGGACAGGGTTTTTATCAGCCCCAGCATTTT. Translating gives CASSQFPGQGFYQPQHF. V and J are TRBV7-9 and TRBJ1-5; TRBD1 aligns across 9 bases. After removal of 5 bases from V and 5 bases from J, the junction contained 13 bases not matched to a gene. Germline loops: CDR1 SEHNR, CDR2 FQNEAQ (reference sequence). The CDR3 length is 17 residues.

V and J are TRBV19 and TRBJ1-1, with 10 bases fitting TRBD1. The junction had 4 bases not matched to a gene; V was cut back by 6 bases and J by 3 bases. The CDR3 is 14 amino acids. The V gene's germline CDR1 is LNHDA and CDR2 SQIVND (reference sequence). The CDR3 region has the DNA TGTGCCAGTAGCGGGACAGGGGCATACACTGAAGCTTTCTTT. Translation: CASSGTGAYTEAFF.

The CDR3 loop is CASIPAPGNYGYTF. CDR3 coding DNA: TGTGCCAGCATCCCGGCCCCAGGGAACTATGGCTACACCTTC. The V call is TRBV2, the J call TRBJ1-2; maybe TRBD1 (5 bases). The CDR3 sequence is 14 residues long. Per germline, CDR1 SNHLY and CDR2 FYNNEI. Trimming took off 7 bases at V and 2 bases at J, with 14 bases between the two ends.

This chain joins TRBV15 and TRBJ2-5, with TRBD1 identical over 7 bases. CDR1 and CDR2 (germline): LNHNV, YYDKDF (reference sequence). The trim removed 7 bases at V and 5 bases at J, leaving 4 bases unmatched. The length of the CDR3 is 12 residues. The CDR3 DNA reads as TGTGCCACCAAGGGGGCCGGGGAGACCCAGTACTTC. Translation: CATKGAGETQYF.

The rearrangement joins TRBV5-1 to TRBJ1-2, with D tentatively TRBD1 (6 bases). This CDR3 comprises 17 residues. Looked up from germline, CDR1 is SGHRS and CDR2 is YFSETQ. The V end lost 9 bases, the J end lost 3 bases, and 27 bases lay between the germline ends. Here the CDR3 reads CATRGNTGRLDDYGYTF. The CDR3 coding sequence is TGCGCCACCAGGGGAAATACAGGGAGGCTGGATGACTATGGCTACACCTTC.

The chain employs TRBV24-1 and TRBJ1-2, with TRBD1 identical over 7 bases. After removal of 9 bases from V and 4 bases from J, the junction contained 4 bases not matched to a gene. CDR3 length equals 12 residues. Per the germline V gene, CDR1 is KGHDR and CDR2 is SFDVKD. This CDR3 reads CATRGDSYGYTF. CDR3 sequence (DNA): TGTGCCACCCGGGGGGACAGCTATGGCTACACCTTC.

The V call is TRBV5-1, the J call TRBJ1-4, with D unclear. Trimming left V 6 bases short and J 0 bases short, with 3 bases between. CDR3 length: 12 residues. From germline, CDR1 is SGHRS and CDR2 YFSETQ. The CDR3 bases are TGCGCCAGCAAGGCAACTAATGAAAAACTGTTTTTT. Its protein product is CASKATNEKLFF.

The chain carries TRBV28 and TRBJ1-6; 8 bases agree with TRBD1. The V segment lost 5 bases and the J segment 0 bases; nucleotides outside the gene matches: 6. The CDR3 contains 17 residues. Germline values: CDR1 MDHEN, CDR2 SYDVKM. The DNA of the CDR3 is TGTGCCAGCAGTGTAAGACAGGGGAGCTCCTATAATTCACCCCTCCACTTT. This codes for CASSVRQGSSYNSPLHF. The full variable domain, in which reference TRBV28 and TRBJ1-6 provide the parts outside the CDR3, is DVKVTQSSRYLVKRTGEKVFLECVQDMDHENMFWYRQDPGLGLRLIYFSYDVKMKEKGDIPEGYSVSREKKERFSLILESASTNQTSMYLCASSVRQGSSYNSPLHFGNGTRLTVT.

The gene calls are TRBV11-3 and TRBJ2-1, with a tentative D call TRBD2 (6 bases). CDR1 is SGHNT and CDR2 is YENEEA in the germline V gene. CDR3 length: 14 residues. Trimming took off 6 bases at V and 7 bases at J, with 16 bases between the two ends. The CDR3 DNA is TGTGCCAGCAGTCTACGGGGGACTTTAAATGAGCAGTTCTTC. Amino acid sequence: CASSLRGTLNEQFF.

CDR3 nucleotide sequence: TGTGCCACCAGCAGGGCGCGGGGGGGCAGGGCGGTCGAGCAGTACTTC. It encodes CATSRARGGRAVEQYF. This chain links TRBV15 with TRBJ2-7; TRBD2 aligns across 9 bases. Germline lookup yields CDR1 LNHNV and CDR2 YYDKDF (reference sequence). V trimming: 3 bases; J trimming: 6 bases; junction bases outside the gene matches: 12. The CDR3 sequence is 16 residues long. The complete variable domain, with remaining parts taken from reference TRBV15 and TRBJ2-7, reads DAMVIQNPRYQVTQFGKPVTLSCSQTLNHNVMYWYQQKSSQAPKLLFHYYDKDFNNEADTPDNFQSRRPNTSFCFLDIRSPGLGDTAMYLCATSRARGGRAVEQYFGPGTRLTVT.